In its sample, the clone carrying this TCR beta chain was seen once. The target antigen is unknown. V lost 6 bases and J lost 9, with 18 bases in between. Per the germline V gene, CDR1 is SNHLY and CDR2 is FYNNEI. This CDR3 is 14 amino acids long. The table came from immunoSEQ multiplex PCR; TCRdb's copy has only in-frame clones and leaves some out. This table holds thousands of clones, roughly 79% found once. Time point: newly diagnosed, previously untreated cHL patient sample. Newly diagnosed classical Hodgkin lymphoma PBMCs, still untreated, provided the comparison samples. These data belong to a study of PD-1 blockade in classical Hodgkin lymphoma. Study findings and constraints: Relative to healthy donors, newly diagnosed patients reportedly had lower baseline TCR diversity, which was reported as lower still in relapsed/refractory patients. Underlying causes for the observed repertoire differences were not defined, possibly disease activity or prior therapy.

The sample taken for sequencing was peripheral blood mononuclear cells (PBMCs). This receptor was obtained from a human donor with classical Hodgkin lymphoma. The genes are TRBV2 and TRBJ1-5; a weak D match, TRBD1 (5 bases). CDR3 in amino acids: CASSMTDPRGPQHF. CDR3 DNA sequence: TGTGCCAGCAGCATGACAGACCCTCGAGGGCCCCAGCATTTT. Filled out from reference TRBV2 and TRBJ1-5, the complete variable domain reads EPEVTQTPSHQVTQMGQEVILRCVPISNHLYFYWYRQILGQKVEFLVSFYNNEISEKSEIFDDQFSVERPDGSNFTLKIRSTKLEDSAMYFCASSMTDPRGPQHFGDGTRLSIL.